A single TCR beta chain is shown here with its context. The target of this receptor is not known. Within one base of it there is no much larger clone, and no base qualities were kept. The CDR3 regions of human TCRbeta chains were subjected to immunosequencing. For the original study's pipeline: Repertoire TCRs were checked for matches against a reference library of SARS-CoV-2-specific TCRs that had been generated using the MIRA antigen-specificity platform. Breadth was defined as the fraction of unique TCRs that were SARS-CoV-2-associated. Depth was defined as the fraction of total T cells that were SARS-CoV-2-associated. Each spike-specific TCR was assigned to its reactive spike region and to a CD4 or CD8 class using the MIRA data. Log10-transformed breadth and depth values were compared by one-way ANOVA with Sidak's multiple comparisons tests. TCRdb obtained this table from immuneACCESS and retained in-frame rearrangements with V and J assigned. These tables miss some clones; where compared with another copy, unresolved V genes account for less than half of the shortfall, and the remainder is unexplained. The D gene and trimming were derived from the DNA, and the V and J assignments and clone size from that table. The sample table lists roughly 110,000 clones, around nine tenths of them with a count of one. The ten top clones hold 4.5% to 5.5% of the sample.

Read against the paper, the sample's time point label means: about 28 days (+/-7) after the second vaccine dose. AZD1222 recipients given second doses at about 4 weeks or at about 12 weeks were pooled, since spike-specific TCR depth and breadth were not found to differ between the two schedules. The vaccinee samples were drawn from two UK trials, COV001 and COV002, one of which was a single-blind randomized controlled phase 2/3 trial testing AZD1222 (ChAdOx1 nCoV-19) in healthy adults. For TCRbeta chain sequencing, PBMC samples were collected from trial participants at day 0 and at day 28 after the second dose. The record originates from a study of T cell responses to AZD1222 COVID-19 vaccine (dated by TCRdb to the early 2020s). The study in broad terms: A total of 233 trial participants underwent TCR sequencing, of whom more than 200 had received two doses of AZD1222 and roughly 26 had received two doses of the MenACWY control vaccine. Enrollment into the trials was organized by age into subgroups of 18-55, 56-69 and 70-plus years, and those subgroups contained approximately 160, 26 and 62 TCR-sequenced participants, respectively.

V lost 4 bases and J lost 6 bases, and the count of bases not matched to a germline gene is 16. Reading from cysteine to phenylalanine, the CDR3 counts 17 amino acids. The DNA shown is the 51-base CDR3, in frame from base 1. CDR1 is given as SGHDT and CDR2 as YYEEEE, both from the germline V gene. Paper-wide results and their limitations: CD4 TCRs associated with the vaccine covered the entire spike protein, and the dominant responses were in regions 160-218 and 743-854. Because no day 14 peak-response samples were available, repertoires were characterized only after the peak T cell response. In the small 56-69-year group, the increase in depth fell short of significance, most likely because of low power. Conclusions about previously exposed vaccinees were limited because only six AZD1222 recipients were SARS-CoV-2 seropositive at baseline. Participants were mostly white British, with more females than males. The authors suggested clonal diversity may have been underestimated. A significant rise in spike-specific TCR breadth and depth was observed after two AZD1222 doses relative to day 0 and relative to MenACWY recipients. Reportedly, close to half of the unique spike-specific TCRs recognized epitopes lying outside the regions that are mutated in the B.1.351 and B.1.1.7 variants.

Specimen: peripheral blood, collected 28 days after the second AZD1222 dose. This clonotype was sampled from an adult who received the AZD1222 COVID-19 vaccine. Here the chain combines TRBV5-6 and TRBJ2-3; TRBD2 agrees with 8 junctional bases. The CDR3 is CASSGGLTSGPPDTQYF. The DNA sequence is given as TGTGCCAGCAGCGGGGGGTTAACTAGCGGCCCCCCGGATACGCAGTATTTT.